The clone carrying this T cell receptor (beta chain) was counted between two and nine times. What it binds is unknown. The CDR3 is 15 residues long. The germline V gene encodes CDR1 MNHEY and CDR2 SVGAGI. Trimming cost V 4 bases and J 5 bases; bases outside gene matches: 4. This entry belongs to a study of blood T cells in healthy people across ages. Study-wide points: In long-lived donors, naive CD4+ cell counts and diversity exceeded those of aged donors.

All donors came from Russia, were Caucasian and healthy, and spanned ages roughly 6 to 100. Then a second PCR, running about 7 to 11 cycles, was carried out with a sample-barcoded 5' primer and a J-beta primer mix. TCRdb reprocessed the 5' RACE reads with MiXCR, giving one entry per CDR3 protein. The sample comprises fewer than 800,000 distinct CDR3 sequences, roughly 25% of which are singletons, and 9.4% rests with the top ten. The sample was also linked to a second study, of T cells of mothers and their children. That report notes: The second PCR's M1S primer added sample barcodes and 2-4 random nucleotides. Mothers yielded over 9.5 million CDR3 reads, children several million each.

The specimen sequenced was blood. This receptor was taken from a boy younger than 18 in good health. The gene calls are TRBV6-5 and TRBJ2-2, with TRBD2 matching 10 bases. The CDR3 protein is CASSFSGGSTGELFF. CDR3 nucleotides: TGTGCCAGCAGTTTTAGCGGGGGGTCGACCGGGGAGCTGTTTTTT.